This is a list of T cell receptor beta chains from one sample in a study of T-cell memory formation after mild COVID-19. TCRdb re-analysed the 5' RACE reads in MiXCR, keeping a single row per CDR3 protein. The data contain some 310,000 distinct CDR3 sequences, 20% to 25% of them seen just once; the ten biggest clones take up over 20%. What was sequenced was PBMCs or a T cell subset sorted from them (not recorded which). The source of these receptors is a young man who had mild COVID-19 (a few samples of this study predate the infection). Cell type and time point are not known. CDR3s leave out the opening cysteine and the closing phenylalanine or tryptophan.

len: 15; j_gene: TRBJ1-3; v_gene: TRBV28; CDR3aa: ASTAPNTMLSGNTIY
len: 14; j_gene: TRBJ2-3; v_gene: TRBV5-1; CDR3aa: ASSRTGPGAADTQY
len: 11; j_gene: TRBJ1-1; v_gene: TRBV27; CDR3aa: ASSFVGGTEAF
len: 14; j_gene: TRBJ1-4; v_gene: TRBV9; CDR3aa: ASSVAVGATNEKLF
len: 14; j_gene: TRBJ2-1; v_gene: TRBV4-1; CDR3aa: ASSLLDLVSYNEQF
len: 12; j_gene: TRBJ1-5; v_gene: TRBV29-1; CDR3aa: SVAPGGLNQPQH
len: 11; j_gene: TRBJ2-5; v_gene: TRBV6-2/TRBV6-3; CDR3aa: ASSRIYQETQY
len: 11; j_gene: TRBJ1-3; v_gene: TRBV25-1; CDR3aa: ASSARGGNTIY
len: 13; j_gene: TRBJ2-7; v_gene: TRBV20-1; CDR3aa: SARDDTSYSYEQY
len: 13; j_gene: TRBJ2-7; v_gene: TRBV7-9; CDR3aa: ASSLGERGAREQY
len: 10; j_gene: TRBJ1-5; v_gene: TRBV7-9; CDR3aa: ASGRSNQPQH
len: 12; j_gene: TRBJ1-1; v_gene: TRBV12-3/TRBV12-4; CDR3aa: ASSSSGGTTEAF
len: 13; j_gene: TRBJ2-5; v_gene: TRBV5-1; CDR3aa: ASSLSGGDQETQY
len: 15; j_gene: TRBJ1-2; v_gene: TRBV7-2; CDR3aa: ASLPLGGEVTGYGYT
len: 12; j_gene: TRBJ2-5; v_gene: TRBV5-1; CDR3aa: ASSWRGLEETQY
len: 11; j_gene: TRBJ1-2; v_gene: TRBV28; CDR3aa: ASSSFFWDGYT
len: 12; j_gene: TRBJ1-2; v_gene: TRBV3-1; CDR3aa: ASSQEYIHYGYT
len: 12; j_gene: TRBJ2-7; v_gene: TRBV11-1; CDR3aa: ASSSWTSGDEQY
len: 13; j_gene: TRBJ1-5; v_gene: TRBV15; CDR3aa: ATRASGTGNQPQH
len: 11; j_gene: TRBJ2-5; v_gene: TRBV5-1; CDR3aa: ASRALTQETQY
len: 14; j_gene: TRBJ2-3; v_gene: TRBV2; CDR3aa: ASSEAPSTSTDTQY
len: 11; j_gene: TRBJ2-5; v_gene: TRBV12-3/TRBV12-4; CDR3aa: ASSIRDQETQY
len: 12; j_gene: TRBJ1-2; v_gene: TRBV7-2; CDR3aa: ASSLGPRDSGYT
len: 11; j_gene: TRBJ1-1; v_gene: TRBV7-2; CDR3aa: ASSPVSRGEAF
len: 16; j_gene: TRBJ2-3; v_gene: TRBV6-2/TRBV6-3; CDR3aa: SSSSRGLAGSSTDTQY
len: 14; j_gene: TRBJ1-6; v_gene: TRBV6-4; CDR3aa: ASSPTGQGSLSPLH
len: 13; j_gene: TRBJ2-3; v_gene: TRBV28; CDR3aa: ASSFRPSGGDTQY
len: 12; j_gene: TRBJ2-7; v_gene: TRBV5-1; CDR3aa: ASRGDRGRYEQY
len: 12; j_gene: TRBJ1-5; v_gene: TRBV4-1; CDR3aa: ASSQESAAQPQH
len: 12; j_gene: TRBJ1-6; v_gene: TRBV6-6; CDR3aa: ASSYREYNSPLH
len: 12; j_gene: TRBJ2-7; v_gene: TRBV5-1; CDR3aa: ASSLLLSENEQY
len: 9; j_gene: TRBJ1-1; v_gene: TRBV12-3/TRBV12-4; CDR3aa: ASGGVTEAF
len: 13; j_gene: TRBJ1-1; v_gene: TRBV28; CDR3aa: ASGRASTGNTEAF
len: 12; j_gene: TRBJ1-1; v_gene: TRBV20-1; CDR3aa: SAQIHSGGTEAF
len: 14; j_gene: TRBJ2-4; v_gene: TRBV20-1; CDR3aa: SVRGDRGLGVNIQY
len: 14; j_gene: TRBJ2-1; v_gene: TRBV13; CDR3aa: ASSGGDYRLIDEQF
len: 14; j_gene: TRBJ2-5; v_gene: TRBV6-2/TRBV6-3; CDR3aa: ASSYGSIPPGETQY
len: 14; j_gene: TRBJ2-3; v_gene: TRBV7-6; CDR3aa: ASRGGASPSTDTQY
len: 13; j_gene: TRBJ2-3; v_gene: TRBV28; CDR3aa: ASSLNRESTDTQY
len: 10; j_gene: TRBJ2-7; v_gene: TRBV9; CDR3aa: ASSGYTYEQY
len: 13; j_gene: TRBJ2-7; v_gene: TRBV3-1; CDR3aa: ASSGPGQGWYEQY
len: 13; j_gene: TRBJ2-2; v_gene: TRBV7-2; CDR3aa: ASSPQGGNTGELF
len: 13; j_gene: TRBJ2-5; v_gene: TRBV5-1; CDR3aa: ASSTGTSSQETQY
len: 14; j_gene: TRBJ2-3; v_gene: TRBV5-1; CDR3aa: ASSLLRGTSTDTQY
len: 11; j_gene: TRBJ1-5; v_gene: TRBV12-3/TRBV12-4; CDR3aa: ASEAQLNQPQH